The 18 T cell receptor beta chains given below trace back to one sample, sequenced in a study of Ad26.COV2.S vaccination and SARS-CoV-2 variants. Treatment in this sample: approximately 18 received Ad26.COV2.S at low or high dose, single or two shots; about five received placebo; per-sample allocation not given. Material that was analyzed had been drawn on day 63 after the first vaccine or placebo injection. Clones were sequenced by immunoSEQ multiplex PCR, and TCRdb holds only the in-frame ones, with some missing. The sample gives roughly 420,000 clones, roughly 90% of which show up once; 3.5% to 4% is in the top ten. The sample was peripheral blood, taken in a trial of Ad26.COV2.S vaccine versus placebo. These receptors all stem from a person aged 18-60 years who received the Ad26.COV2.S COVID-19 vaccine or a placebo.

The chain links TRBV9 to TRBJ2-3; 12 bases match TRBD1. Germline V gene lookup returns CDR1 SGDLS and CDR2 YYNGEE. CDR3 size: 17 residues. Unmatched junction bases numbered 8, after V lost 0 bases and J lost 6 bases. The CDR3: CASSVAPGTGGSDTQYF. The CDR3 DNA reads as TGTGCCAGCAGCGTAGCCCCCGGGACAGGGGGCTCGGATACGCAGTATTTT.

This chain connects TRBV9 to TRBJ2-5; D assignment may be TRBD1 or TRBD2 (5 bases each). Trimming removed 0 bases from V and 4 bases from J, with 10 bases in between. Per the germline V gene, CDR1 is SGDLS and CDR2 is YYNGEE. The CDR3 extends over 14 amino acids. The CDR3 loop is CASSVGRGPETQYF. Written as DNA, the CDR3 is TGTGCCAGCAGCGTAGGCCGGGGCCCAGAGACCCAGTACTTC.

This clone appeared a single time. This chain links TRBV6-2 or TRBV6-3 with TRBJ2-1; D gene ambiguous. V was clipped by 0 bases and J by 5 bases, with 5 bases between them. Germline-derived CDR1 and CDR2 are MNHEY and SVGEGT. CDR3 length: 13 residues. CDR3 coding DNA: TGTGCCAGCAGTTACTCGGCAGACAATGAGCAGTTCTTC. Translated: CASSYSADNEQFF.

This sequence joins TRBV7-2 and TRBJ2-7; D is unclear. The length of the CDR3 is 12 residues. Germline V CDR1 and CDR2: SGHTA, FQGNSA. The ends were cut back, 1 base at V and 4 bases at J, with 5 bases in the middle. CDR3 coding DNA: TGTGCCAGCAGCTTAGAGTTATACGAGCAGTACTTC. It codes for CASSLELYEQYF.

The chain uses TRBV15 and TRBJ2-7; a weak D match, TRBD2 (5 bases). Trimming pared 3 bases from V and 2 bases from J, leaving 8 bases between. CDR3 length: 13 amino acids. Germline V gene data show CDR1 as LNHNV and CDR2 as YYDKDF (reference sequence). CDR3 sequence: CATSRDLTYEQYF. The CDR3 region has the DNA TGTGCCACCAGCAGGGACTTAACCTACGAGCAGTACTTC.

The chain uses TRBV30 and TRBJ1-4; TRBD1 is a possible D gene (5 bases). The V end lost 1 base, the J end lost 3 bases, and 12 bases lay between the germline ends. CDR3 length equals 15 residues. Germline CDR1 and CDR2: GTSNPN and SVGIG (reference sequence). The CDR3: CAWSANGGPNEKLFF. CDR3 nucleotide sequence: TGTGCCTGGAGTGCGAACGGGGGTCCTAATGAAAAACTGTTTTTT.

The chain joins TRBV7-3 to TRBJ2-1, with TRBD2 matching over 8 bases. The CDR3 runs 15 residues. CDR1 is SGHTA and CDR2 is FQGTGA in the germline V gene. With 2 bases clipped from V and 13 bases from J, the junction kept 13 bases outside the gene matches. CDR3 nucleotide sequence: TGTGCCAGCAGCTTACCCTCGACTAGCGACTATACCCAGTTCTTC. It yields the protein CASSLPSTSDYTQFF.

J is TRBJ2-3 and V is TRBV6-2 or TRBV6-3, with unresolved D. The germline V and J ends were trimmed by 4 bases and 4 bases, with 3 bases remaining between them. Germline V CDR1 and CDR2: MNHEY, SVGEGT. CDR3 size: 11 residues. The DNA for the CDR3 is TGTGCCAGCAGTTTCCCAGATACGCAGTATTTT. It specifies CASSFPDTQYF.

The chain recombines TRBV6-2 or TRBV6-3 with TRBJ2-7; 11 bases fit TRBD2. This CDR3 spans 16 amino acids. After removal of 2 bases from V and 2 bases from J, the junction contained 5 bases not matched to a gene. Germline-derived CDR1 and CDR2 are MNHEY and SVGEGT. The CDR3 is CASSYALAGGTYEQYF. The DNA of the CDR3 is TGTGCCAGCAGTTACGCCCTAGCGGGGGGTACCTACGAGCAGTACTTC.

This chain links TRBV29-1 with TRBJ2-3; weak D call: TRBD1 (7 bases). The CDR3 contains 13 residues. V gave up 6 bases and J gave up 8 bases, with 18 bases separating them. From germline, CDR1 is SQVTM and CDR2 ANQGSEA. The CDR3 DNA reads TGCAGCGTGGGACAGAGAGGGGGAGGTACGCAGTATTTT. This gives the protein CSVGQRGGGTQYF.

This clone was counted once. The rearrangement links TRBV9 to TRBJ2-7; no firm D call. V lost 3 bases and J 1 base, leaving 5 bases between the germline ends. The CDR3 sequence is 12 residues long. From germline, CDR1 is SGDLS and CDR2 YYNGEE. CDR3 in amino acids: CASSDGSYEQYF. Written as DNA, the CDR3 is TGTGCCAGCAGCGACGGATCCTACGAGCAGTACTTC.

The V call is TRBV28, the J call TRBJ1-2; D gene uncertain. Looked up from germline, CDR1 is MDHEN and CDR2 is SYDVKM. With 8 bases removed from V and 7 bases from J, the gap between germline ends came to 20 bases. CDR3 size: 14 residues. CDR3 bases: TGTGCCAGCGGCAATAAATCAGGATGGCTTGGCTACACCTTC. Protein sequence: CASGNKSGWLGYTF.

This chain links TRBV7-2 with TRBJ2-2; TRBD2 matches at 7 bases. J gave up 1 base and V 5 bases, and 4 bases lay outside the gene matches. The CDR3 runs 15 residues. Germline V CDR1 and CDR2: SGHTA, FQGNSA. CDR3 amino acids: CASSREAGNTGELFF. CDR3 DNA: TGTGCCAGCAGCCGGGAGGCAGGGAACACCGGGGAGCTGTTTTTT. The whole variable domain, filled in from reference TRBV7-2 and TRBJ2-2, reads GAGVSQSPSNKVTEKGKDVELRCDPISGHTALYWYRQSLGQGLEFLIYFQGNSAPDKSGLPSDRFSAERTGGSVSTLTIQRTQQEDSAVYLCASSREAGNTGELFFGEGSRLTVL.

The genes are TRBV11-2 and TRBJ2-1; tentatively, D is TRBD2 (7 bases). CDR3 length: 16 residues. Trimming stripped 2 bases from V and 7 bases from J, with 18 bases between. Germline V lookup: CDR1 SGHAT, CDR2 FQNNGV. The CDR3 nucleotides read TGTGCCAGCAGCTTAATTGAGGGGGGGCTAGGGAATGAGCAGTTCTTC. It yields the protein CASSLIEGGLGNEQFF.

V is TRBV7-3 and J is TRBJ2-7; D may correspond to TRBD1 or TRBD2 (6 bases each). V lost 2 bases to trimming and J lost 2 bases, with 13 bases between them. The germline V gene encodes CDR1 SGHTA and CDR2 FQGTGA. This CDR3 has 15 amino acids. The CDR3 here is CASSLGAGTTYEQYF. The CDR3 coding sequence is TGTGCCAGCAGCTTAGGGGCGGGGACAACCTACGAGCAGTACTTC.

This rearrangement joins TRBV4-2 to TRBJ1-2; no clear D gene. The germline V gene has CDR1 LGHNA and CDR2 YNFKEQ. The CDR3 contains 17 residues. The V gene lost 0 bases and the J gene lost 5 bases, with 19 bases spanning the gap. CDR3 region: CASSQESVTRTSYGYTF. The DNA for the CDR3 is TGTGCCAGCAGCCAAGAGTCGGTAACTCGCACGTCTTATGGCTACACCTTC.

The chain has TRBV5-5 and TRBJ1-5; D uncertain. With 1 base removed from V and 12 bases from J, the gap between germline ends came to 14 bases. CDR1 is SGHKS, CDR2 YYEKEE, per germline (reference sequence). The length of the CDR3 is 13 residues. The CDR3 is CASSLSADSDQHF. CDR3 nucleotides: TGTGCCAGCAGCTTGTCGGCCGATTCTGACCAGCATTTT.

This chain uses TRBV5-4 with TRBJ1-6, with D hard to call. Germline-derived CDR1 and CDR2 are SGHNT and YYREEE (reference sequence). CDR3 length equals 16 residues. The ends were cut back, 1 base at V and 8 bases at J, with 16 bases in the middle. CDR3 DNA sequence: TGTGCCAGCAGCTTGTATCTCTTGAAGAGGGATTCACCCCTCCACTTT. Protein: CASSLYLLKRDSPLHF.